The clone carrying this TCR beta chain was counted only a few times. Mismatch with germline at one junction end may stem from a read error. In TCRdb, the 5' RACE reads were re-called with MiXCR into one record per CDR3 protein. The sample has approximately 400,000 distinct CDR3 sequences, about 24% seen once. This sample was taken from a study of T-cell memory formation after mild COVID-19. This TCR derives from an adult woman who had mild COVID-19 (a few samples of this study predate the infection). Cell type and time point are not known. The sample consisted of PBMCs or a T cell subset sorted from them (not recorded which).

The CDR3 region is CASRGSGDRF. The CDR3, as DNA: TGTGCCAGCCGGGGAAGCGGGGACCGCTTC. The chain uses TRBV2 and TRBJ2-5, with 7 bases matching TRBD2. The germline V gene encodes CDR1 SNHLY and CDR2 FYNNEI. This CDR3 is 10 amino acids long.